What follows is one TCR beta chain and its context. Antigen specificity is unknown. Study processing details: Filtering was not the same, since immunoSEQ gave junction-only sequences without quality scores. Assay: immunoSEQ multiplex PCR; the TCRdb copy retains only in-frame clones and omits some. V and J calls and clone size are those listed in that table; D and trimming were worked out from the DNA. The sample yields more than 450,000 clones, approximately 85% seen once. V shed 2 bases, J shed 5 bases, and the junction held 7 bases outside the gene matches. This CDR3 comprises 16 residues. Germline-derived CDR1 and CDR2 are SGHRS and YFSETQ. The data were taken from a study of shared clonotypes between healthy human individuals. Extraction of genomic DNA in unsorted samples used about 90 million PBMCs. Overall study findings and caveats: It was expected that sequencing depth would affect clonotype sharing among donors. Sample collection involved blood only; tissue repertoires are likely different.

Sequenced material: PBMCs. The clonotype was recovered from a woman between 35 and 50 years old in good health. Some clones in this sample may be carry-over from other donors' samples. The J gene is TRBJ2-5, the V gene TRBV5-1; 12 nucleotides align to TRBD2. CDR3 nucleotide sequence: TGCGCCAGCAGCTTCCGACTAGCGGGAGTTGGGGAGACCCAGTACTTC. The encoded protein is CASSFRLAGVGETQYF.